This T cell receptor (beta chain) originates from a study of blood T cell repertoires in COVID-19. In the study overall: COVID-19 samples, acute and convalescent, were from the United States, Italy and Spain.

Per the study methods: From reference gene primer amplification, estimates of nucleated cell counts were derived. Assay used: immunoSEQ multiplex PCR; TCRdb lists only in-frame clones, some missing. The DNA gave D and trimming, while V, J and clone size come from that table. The repertoire holds 210,000 or so clones, 80% to 90% seen once, with approximately 8% in the top ten. Input material: peripheral blood. This TCR derives from a woman aged 50 to 60 with active or convalescent COVID-19.

Written as DNA, the CDR3 is TGCGCCAGCAGCTTGTCGGGGGGCAGCACCGGGGAGCTGTTTTTT. This translates into CASSLSGGSTGELFF. The gene calls are TRBV5-1 and TRBJ2-2; a weak D match, TRBD2 (7 bases). The V and J ends lost 1 base and 4 bases respectively, with 11 bases between them. CDR1 SGHRS and CDR2 YFSETQ come from the germline V gene. The CDR3 consists of 15 residues.